This record looks at one T cell receptor beta chain sequence and its context. Germline-derived CDR1 and CDR2 are MGHRA and YSYEKL. This CDR3 has 14 amino acids. J gave up 3 bases and V 4 bases, and 2 bases lay outside the gene matches. In the original workflow: Amplification of reference gene primers was used by the study to estimate nucleated cell counts. Assay used: immunoSEQ multiplex PCR; TCRdb lists only in-frame clones, some missing. V, J and clone size were drawn from that table, and D and trimming were deduced from the DNA. The data contain about 90,000 clones, 75% to 90% of them singletons. These data belong to a study of blood T cell repertoires in COVID-19. As for the study in general: Specimens from acute and convalescent COVID-19 originated in the United States, Italy and Spain.

This receptor was obtained from a male donor with acute or convalescent COVID-19. This chain connects TRBV4-1 to TRBJ1-4; 7 positions agree with TRBD1. What was sequenced was peripheral blood. The DNA of the CDR3 is TGCGCCAGCAGCCGGGGACAGCCTAATGAAAAACTGTTTTTT. It is translated as CASSRGQPNEKLFF.